One TCR beta chain is described in this entry. The sample belongs to a study of OX40 agonist ivuxolimab in advanced cancers. About the research overall: An agonistic human IgG2 monoclonal antibody against OX40 (CD134) was given. Mean age about 60 years, range 23 to 79; roughly 82% male.

TCRdb keeps only in-frame clones here, not all; method: immunoSEQ multiplex PCR. The sample includes roughly 70,000 clones, 75% to 90% of them seen just once. The V end was cut by 3 bases, the J end by 0 bases, with 13 bases between. Germline CDR1 SEHNR, CDR2 FQNEAQ (reference sequence). The CDR3 runs to 16 residues. Enrollment shut out patients with autoimmune disease history or systemic immunosuppression. This chain uses TRBV7-9 with TRBJ2-3; the D gene is possibly TRBD1 (6 bases). The origin of this receptor is an adult with an advanced solid tumor such as melanoma, head and neck, liver or kidney cancer. This specimen consisted of CD4+ or CD8+ T cells sorted from blood, obtained in a trial of the OX40 agonist ivuxolimab. The CDR3 reads CASSFGYRVSTDTQYF. CDR3 bases: TGTGCCAGCAGCTTTGGTTACAGGGTTAGCACAGATACGCAGTATTTT.